This T cell receptor (beta chain) was sequenced for a study of blood T cell repertoires in COVID-19. For the study at large: T cells, B-cell-depleted T cells, or PBMCs supplied cDNA or gDNA.

TCRdb keeps only in-frame clones here, not all; method: immunoSEQ multiplex PCR. The sample consists of fewer than 250,000 clones, around 81% of them appearing once. Trimming removed 5 bases from V and 9 bases from J; junction bases left unmatched: 2. Germline V gene data show CDR1 as MNHEY and CDR2 as SVGEGT. The CDR3 spans 13 residues. The sequencing sample was made of PBMCs or T cells enriched from blood (not recorded which). The chain has TRBV6-2 or TRBV6-3 and TRBJ2-1, with 12 bases identical to TRBD2. This TCR derives from a woman aged 50 to 65 with acute COVID-19. The chain's CDR3 is CASSGLAGSEQFF. CDR3 DNA sequence: TGTGCCAGCAGTGGACTAGCGGGAAGTGAGCAGTTCTTC.